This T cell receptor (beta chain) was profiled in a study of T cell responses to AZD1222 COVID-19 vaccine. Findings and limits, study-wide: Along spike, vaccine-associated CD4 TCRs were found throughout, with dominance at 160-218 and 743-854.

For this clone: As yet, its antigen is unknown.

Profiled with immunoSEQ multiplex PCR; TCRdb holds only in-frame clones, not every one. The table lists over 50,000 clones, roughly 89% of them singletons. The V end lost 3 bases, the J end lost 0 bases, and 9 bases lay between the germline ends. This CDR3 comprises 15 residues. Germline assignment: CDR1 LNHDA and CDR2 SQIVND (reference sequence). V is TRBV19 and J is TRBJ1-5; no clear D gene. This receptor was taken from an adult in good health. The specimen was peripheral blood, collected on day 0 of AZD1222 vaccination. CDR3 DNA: TGTGCCAGTAGTATGGGAGTCTATAGCAATCAGCCCCAGCATTTT. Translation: CASSMGVYSNQPQHF. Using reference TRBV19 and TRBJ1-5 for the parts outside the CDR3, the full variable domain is DGGITQSPKYLFRKEGQNVTLSCEQNLNHDAMYWYRQDPGQGLRLIYYSQIVNDFQKGDIAEGYSVSREKKESFPLTVTSAQKNPTAFYLCASSMGVYSNQPQHFGDGTRLSIL.